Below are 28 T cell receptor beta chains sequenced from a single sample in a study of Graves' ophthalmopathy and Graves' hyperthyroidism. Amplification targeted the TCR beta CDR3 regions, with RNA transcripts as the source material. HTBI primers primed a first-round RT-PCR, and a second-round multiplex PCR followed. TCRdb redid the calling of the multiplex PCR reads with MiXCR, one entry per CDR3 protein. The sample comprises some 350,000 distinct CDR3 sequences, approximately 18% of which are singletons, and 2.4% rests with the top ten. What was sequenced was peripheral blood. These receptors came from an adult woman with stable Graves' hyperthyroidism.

The CDR3, as DNA: TGCGCCAGCAGCTCGGGACAGGGGGCGCCCGGGGAGCTGTTTTTT. This sequence encodes CASSSGQGAPGELFF. The chain has TRBV5-1 and TRBJ2-2; 12 positions match TRBD1. CDR3 length equals 15 residues. With 3 bases clipped from V and 6 bases from J, the junction kept 3 bases outside the gene matches. Germline V gene lookup returns CDR1 SGHRS and CDR2 YFSETQ.

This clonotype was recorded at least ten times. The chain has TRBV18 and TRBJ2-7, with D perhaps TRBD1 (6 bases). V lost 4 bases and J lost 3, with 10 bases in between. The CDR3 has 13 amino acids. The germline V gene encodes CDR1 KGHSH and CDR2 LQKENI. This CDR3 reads CASSRSQGYEQYF. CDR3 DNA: TGTGCCAGCTCACGGTCACAGGGCTACGAGCAGTACTTC. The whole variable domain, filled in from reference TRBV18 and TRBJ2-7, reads NAGVMQNPRHLVRRRGQEARLRCSPMKGHSHVYWYRQLPEEGLKFMVYLQKENIIDESGMPKERFSAEFPKEGPSILRIQQVVRGDSAAYFCASSRSQGYEQYFGPGTRLTVT.

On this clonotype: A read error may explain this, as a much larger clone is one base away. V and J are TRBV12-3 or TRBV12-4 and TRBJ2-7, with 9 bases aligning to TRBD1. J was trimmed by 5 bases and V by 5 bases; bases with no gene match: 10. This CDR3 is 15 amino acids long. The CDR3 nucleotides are TGTGCCAGCAGTCACAATCCGGGACAGGGAGACGAGCAGTACTTC. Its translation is CASSHNPGQGDEQYF.

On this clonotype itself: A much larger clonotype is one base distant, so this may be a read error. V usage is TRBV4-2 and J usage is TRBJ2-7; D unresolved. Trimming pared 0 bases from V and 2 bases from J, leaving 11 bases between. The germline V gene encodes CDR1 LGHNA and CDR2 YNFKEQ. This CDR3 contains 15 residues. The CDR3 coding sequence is TGTGCCAGCAGCCAAGATGTGGCAGAAACCTACGAGCAGTACTTC. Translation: CASSQDVAETYEQYF.

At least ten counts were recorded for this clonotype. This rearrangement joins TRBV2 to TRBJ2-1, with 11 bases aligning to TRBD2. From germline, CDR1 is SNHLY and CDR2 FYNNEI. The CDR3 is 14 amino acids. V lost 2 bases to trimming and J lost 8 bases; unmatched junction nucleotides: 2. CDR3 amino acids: CASSELGLADEQFF. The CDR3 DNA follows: TGTGCCAGCAGTGAATTGGGACTAGCGGATGAGCAGTTCTTC.

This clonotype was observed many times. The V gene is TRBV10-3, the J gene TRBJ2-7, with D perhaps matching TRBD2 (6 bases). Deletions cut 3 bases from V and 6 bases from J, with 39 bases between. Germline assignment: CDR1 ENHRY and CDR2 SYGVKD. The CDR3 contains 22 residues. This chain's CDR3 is CAISDDSWVGLPEATPSAEQYF. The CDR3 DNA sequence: TGTGCCATCAGTGATGACTCCTGGGTCGGGCTCCCAGAAGCCACGCCTAGCGCCGAGCAGTACTTC.

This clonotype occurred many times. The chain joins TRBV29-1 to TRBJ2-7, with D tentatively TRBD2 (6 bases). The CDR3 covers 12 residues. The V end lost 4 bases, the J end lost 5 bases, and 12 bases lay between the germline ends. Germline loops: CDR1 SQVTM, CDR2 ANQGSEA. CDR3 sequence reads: CSVGGRGHEQYF. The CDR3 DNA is TGCAGCGTTGGCGGGCGGGGTCACGAGCAGTACTTC.

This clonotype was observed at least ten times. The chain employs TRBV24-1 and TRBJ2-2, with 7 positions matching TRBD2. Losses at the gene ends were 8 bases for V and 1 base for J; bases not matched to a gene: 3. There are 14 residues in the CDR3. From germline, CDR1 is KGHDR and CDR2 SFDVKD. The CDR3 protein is CATTSGMNTGELFF. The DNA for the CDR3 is TGTGCCACCACAAGCGGGATGAACACCGGGGAGCTGTTTTTT.

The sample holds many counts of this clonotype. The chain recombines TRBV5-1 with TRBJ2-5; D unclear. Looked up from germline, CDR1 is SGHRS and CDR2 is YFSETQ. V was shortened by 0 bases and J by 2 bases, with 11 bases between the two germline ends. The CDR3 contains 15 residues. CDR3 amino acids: CASSLVLGEQETQYF. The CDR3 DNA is TGCGCCAGCAGCTTGGTTCTCGGCGAACAAGAGACCCAGTACTTC.

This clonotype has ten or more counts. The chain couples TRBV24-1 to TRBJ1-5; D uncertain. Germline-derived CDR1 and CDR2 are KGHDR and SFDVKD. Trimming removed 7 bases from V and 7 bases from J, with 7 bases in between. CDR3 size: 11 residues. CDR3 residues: CATRRHQPQHF. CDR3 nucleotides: TGTGCCACCAGACGACACCAGCCCCAGCATTTT.

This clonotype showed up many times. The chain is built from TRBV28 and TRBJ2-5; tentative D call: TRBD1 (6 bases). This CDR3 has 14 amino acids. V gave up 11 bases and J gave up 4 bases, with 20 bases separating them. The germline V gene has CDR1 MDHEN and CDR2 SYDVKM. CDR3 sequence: CASGSQGSVETQYF. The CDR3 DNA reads TGTGCCTCTGGATCGCAGGGGTCTGTAGAGACCCAGTACTTC.

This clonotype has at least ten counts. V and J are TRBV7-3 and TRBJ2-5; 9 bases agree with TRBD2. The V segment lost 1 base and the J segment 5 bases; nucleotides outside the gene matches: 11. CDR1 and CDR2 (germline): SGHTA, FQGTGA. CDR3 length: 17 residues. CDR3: CASSLNAPSGAGETQYF. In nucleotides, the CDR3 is TGTGCCAGCAGCTTAAACGCCCCTAGCGGGGCTGGGGAGACCCAGTACTTC.

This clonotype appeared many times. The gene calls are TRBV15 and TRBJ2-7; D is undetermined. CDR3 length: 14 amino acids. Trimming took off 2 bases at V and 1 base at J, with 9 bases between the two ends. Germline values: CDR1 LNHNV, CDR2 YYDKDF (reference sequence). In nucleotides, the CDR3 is TGTGCCACCAGCAGACCATGGGTGTCCTACGAGCAGTACTTC. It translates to CATSRPWVSYEQYF. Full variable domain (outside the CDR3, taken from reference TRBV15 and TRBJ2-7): DAMVIQNPRYQVTQFGKPVTLSCSQTLNHNVMYWYQQKSSQAPKLLFHYYDKDFNNEADTPDNFQSRRPNTSFCFLDIRSPGLGDTAMYLCATSRPWVSYEQYFGPGTRLTVT.

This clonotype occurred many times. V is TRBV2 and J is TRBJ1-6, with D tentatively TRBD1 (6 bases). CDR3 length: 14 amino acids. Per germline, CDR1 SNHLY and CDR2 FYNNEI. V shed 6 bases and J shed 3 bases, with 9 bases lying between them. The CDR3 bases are TGTGCCAGCAGCTCGGACAGCTATAATTCACCCCTCCACTTT. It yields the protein CASSSDSYNSPLHF.

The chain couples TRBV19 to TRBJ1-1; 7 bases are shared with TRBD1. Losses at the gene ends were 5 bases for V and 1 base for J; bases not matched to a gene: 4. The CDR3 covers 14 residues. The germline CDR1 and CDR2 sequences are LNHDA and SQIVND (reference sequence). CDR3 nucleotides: TGTGCCAGTAGTGACAGGGCGTCGAACACTGAAGCTTTCTTT. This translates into CASSDRASNTEAFF.

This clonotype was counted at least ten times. This chain's CDR3 is CSAPGPFGKSYEQYF. In DNA form, the CDR3 reads TGCAGTGCCCCCGGACCCTTCGGAAAATCCTACGAGCAGTACTTC. V gene TRBV20-1 combines with J gene TRBJ2-7; D unresolved. There are 15 residues in the CDR3. Germline V gives CDR1 DFQATT, CDR2 SNEGSKA (reference sequence). Trimming shortened V by 6 bases and J by 1 base, and 19 bases separated the two germline ends.

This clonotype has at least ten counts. The CDR3 DNA follows: TGTGCCAGTAGTGGGAGACAGGGTTTCTCCTACGAGCAGTACTTC. It yields the protein CASSGRQGFSYEQYF. This sequence joins TRBV19 and TRBJ2-7, with TRBD1 matching 7 bases. The CDR3 has 15 residues. Trimming at V came to 5 bases and at J to 0 bases, leaving 7 bases not matched to a gene. Germline CDR1 LNHDA, CDR2 SQIVND (reference sequence).

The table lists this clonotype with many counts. The CDR3 region is CASSLNSGPNTEAFF. The CDR3 region has the DNA TGTGCCAGCAGCTTAAATTCGGGGCCGAACACTGAAGCTTTCTTT. The chain employs TRBV7-3 and TRBJ1-1; possibly TRBD1 for D (5 bases). CDR1 is SGHTA and CDR2 is FQGTGA in the germline V gene. Trimming pared 1 base from V and 1 base from J, leaving 10 bases between. The CDR3 covers 15 residues.

Written as DNA, the CDR3 is TGTGCCAGCAGCTTGTTCGATTCACCCCTCCACTTT. It translates to CASSLFDSPLHF. The J gene is TRBJ1-6, the V gene TRBV11-2; no firm D call. V gave up 3 bases and J gave up 8 bases, with 5 bases separating them. CDR1 and CDR2 from the germline V gene are SGHAT and FQNNGV. CDR3 size: 12 residues.

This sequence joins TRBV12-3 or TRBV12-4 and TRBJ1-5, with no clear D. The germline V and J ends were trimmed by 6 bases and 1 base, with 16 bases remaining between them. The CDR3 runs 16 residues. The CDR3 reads CASRKAGELSNQPQHF. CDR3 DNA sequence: TGTGCCAGCAGGAAGGCGGGCGAGTTGAGCAATCAGCCCCAGCATTTT.

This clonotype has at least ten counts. CDR3 sequence: CASSLEGRHTGELFF. CDR3 DNA sequence: TGTGCCAGCAGCCTCGAGGGGCGGCACACCGGGGAGCTGTTTTTT. The J gene is TRBJ2-2, the V gene TRBV28, with D perhaps being TRBD1 or TRBD2 (5 bases each). The germline V gene has CDR1 MDHEN and CDR2 SYDVKM. V lost 6 bases to trimming and J lost 3 bases, with 14 bases between them. The CDR3 is 15 amino acids.

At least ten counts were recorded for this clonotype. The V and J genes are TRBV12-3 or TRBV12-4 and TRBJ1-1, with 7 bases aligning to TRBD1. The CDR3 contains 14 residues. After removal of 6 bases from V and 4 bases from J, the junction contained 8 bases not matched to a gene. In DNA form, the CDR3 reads TGTGCCAGCAGAGGAGGGGGCAGGGGCACTGAAGCTTTCTTT. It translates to CASRGGGRGTEAFF.

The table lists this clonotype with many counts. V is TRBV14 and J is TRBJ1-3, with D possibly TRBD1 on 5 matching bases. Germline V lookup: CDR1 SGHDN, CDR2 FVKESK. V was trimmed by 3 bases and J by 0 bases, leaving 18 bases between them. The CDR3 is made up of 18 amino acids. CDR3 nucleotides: TGTGCCAGCAGCCACTCCAGGGACCGACATAGCTCTGGAAACACCATATATTTT. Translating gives CASSHSRDRHSSGNTIYF.

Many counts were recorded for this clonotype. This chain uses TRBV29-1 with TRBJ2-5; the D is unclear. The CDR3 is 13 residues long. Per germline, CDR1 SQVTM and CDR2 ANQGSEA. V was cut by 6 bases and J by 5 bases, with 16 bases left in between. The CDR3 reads CSVSTSFGETQYF. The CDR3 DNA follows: TGCAGCGTCTCTACAAGCTTCGGGGAGACCCAGTACTTC.

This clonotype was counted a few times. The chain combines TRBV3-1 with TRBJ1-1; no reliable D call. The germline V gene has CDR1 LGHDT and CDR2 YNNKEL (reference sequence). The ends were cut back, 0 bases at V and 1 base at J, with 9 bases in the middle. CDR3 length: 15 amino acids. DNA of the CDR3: TGTGCCAGCAGCCAAGACATACGGCCGAACACTGAAGCTTTCTTT. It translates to CASSQDIRPNTEAFF. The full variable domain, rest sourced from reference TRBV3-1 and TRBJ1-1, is DTAVSQTPKYLVTQMGNDKSIKCEQNLGHDTMYWYKQDSKKFLKIMFSYNNKELIINETVPNRFSPKSPDKAHLNLHINSLELGDSAVYFCASSQDIRPNTEAFFGQGTRLTVV.

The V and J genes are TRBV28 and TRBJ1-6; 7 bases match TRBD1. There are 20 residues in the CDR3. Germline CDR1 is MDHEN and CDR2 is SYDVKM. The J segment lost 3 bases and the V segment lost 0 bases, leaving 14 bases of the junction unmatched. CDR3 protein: CASSLWAGTEGTGYNSPLHF. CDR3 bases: TGTGCCAGCAGTTTATGGGCCGGGACAGAGGGTACGGGCTATAATTCACCCCTCCACTTT.

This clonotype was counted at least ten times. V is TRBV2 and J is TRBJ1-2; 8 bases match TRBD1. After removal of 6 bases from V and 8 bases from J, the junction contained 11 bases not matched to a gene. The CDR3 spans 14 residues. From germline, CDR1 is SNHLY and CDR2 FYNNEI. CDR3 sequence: CASSAGTGPGGYTF. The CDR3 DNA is TGTGCCAGCAGCGCCGGGACAGGTCCCGGGGGCTACACCTTC.

This CDR3 reads CASSLSEGFSRTEAFF. The CDR3 region has the DNA TGTGCCAGCAGCTTAAGTGAGGGCTTCTCTAGGACTGAAGCTTTCTTT. This chain uses TRBV27 with TRBJ1-1; D call uncertain. The CDR3 length is 16 residues. V was trimmed by 6 bases and J by 5 bases, leaving 22 bases between them. The V gene's germline CDR1 is MNHEY and CDR2 SMNVEV (reference sequence).